One and the same sample provided the 2 T cell receptor beta chains below, sequenced in a study of beta chain features in type 1 diabetes. Whole-study findings and limits: Type 1 diabetes patients had moderately but significantly shorter TCRB CDR3s in all four CD4+ subsets.

Every bit of the isolated RNA underwent reverse transcription, so sequencing read expressed TCRB transcripts. TCRdb's copy holds only in-frame clones and misses some; the assay was immunoSEQ multiplex PCR. This table holds 200,000 to 300,000 clones, roughly 22% found once. No antigens are known for them. Material for sequencing was naive CD4+ T cells from blood. The receptors come from a woman aged 40 to 50 with type 1 diabetes.

The J gene is TRBJ2-7, the V gene TRBV7-3, with 8 bases identical to TRBD2. The CDR3 has 15 residues. Germline loops: CDR1 SGHTA, CDR2 FQGTGA. Trimming took 4 bases from V and 3 from J; bases not matched to a gene: 8. In DNA, the CDR3 is TGTGCCAGCAGCTCACTAGCGGTAGACTACTACGAGCAGTACTTC. Protein sequence: CASSSLAVDYYEQYF.

The CDR3 nucleotides read TGTGCCAGCAGACGGGGAGCGAAAGAGACCCAGTACTTC. It codes for CASRRGAKETQYF. The rearrangement joins TRBV11-2 to TRBJ2-5, with a possible D match to TRBD2 (5 bases). The germline CDR1 and CDR2 sequences are SGHAT and FQNNGV. V was pared by 6 bases and J by 3 bases, with 11 bases between. CDR3 length equals 13 residues.